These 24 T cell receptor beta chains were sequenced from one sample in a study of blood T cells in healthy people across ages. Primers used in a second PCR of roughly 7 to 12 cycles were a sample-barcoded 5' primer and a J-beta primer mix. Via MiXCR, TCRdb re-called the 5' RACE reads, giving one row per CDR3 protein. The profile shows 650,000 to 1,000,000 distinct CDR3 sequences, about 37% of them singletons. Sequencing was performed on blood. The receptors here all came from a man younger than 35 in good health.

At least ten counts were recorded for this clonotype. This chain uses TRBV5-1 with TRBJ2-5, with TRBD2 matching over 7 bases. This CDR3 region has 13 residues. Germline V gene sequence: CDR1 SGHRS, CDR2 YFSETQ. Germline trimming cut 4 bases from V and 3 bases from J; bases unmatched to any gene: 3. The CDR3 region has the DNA TGCGCCAGCAGCCGGACTAGAGAAGAGACCCAGTACTTC. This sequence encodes CASSRTREETQYF. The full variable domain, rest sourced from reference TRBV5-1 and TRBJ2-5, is KAGVTQTPRYLIKTRGQQVTLSCSPISGHRSVSWYQQTPGQGLQFLFEYFSETQRNKGNFPGRFSGRQFSNSRSEMNVSTLELGDSALYLCASSRTREETQYFGPGTRLLVL.

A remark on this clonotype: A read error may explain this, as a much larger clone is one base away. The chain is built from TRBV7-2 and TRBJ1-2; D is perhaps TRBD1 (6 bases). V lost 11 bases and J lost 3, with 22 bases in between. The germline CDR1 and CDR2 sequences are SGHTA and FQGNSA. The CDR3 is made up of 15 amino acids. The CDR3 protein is CASLPEQGLDYGYTF. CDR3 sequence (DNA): TGTGCCTCACTTCCTGAGCAGGGGCTCGACTATGGCTACACCTTC. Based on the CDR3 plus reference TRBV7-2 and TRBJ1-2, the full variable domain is GAGVSQSPSNKVTEKGKDVELRCDPISGHTALYWYRQSLGQGLEFLIYFQGNSAPDKSGLPSDRFSAERTGGSVSTLTIQRTQQEDSAVYLCASLPEQGLDYGYTFGSGTRLTVV.

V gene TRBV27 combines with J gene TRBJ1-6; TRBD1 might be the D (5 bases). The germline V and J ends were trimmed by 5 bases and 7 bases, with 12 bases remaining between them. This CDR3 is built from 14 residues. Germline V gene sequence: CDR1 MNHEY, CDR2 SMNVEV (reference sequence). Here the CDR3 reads CASSRGLRNSPLHF. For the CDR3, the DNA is TGTGCCAGCAGTCGGGGACTGAGAAATTCACCCCTCCACTTT.

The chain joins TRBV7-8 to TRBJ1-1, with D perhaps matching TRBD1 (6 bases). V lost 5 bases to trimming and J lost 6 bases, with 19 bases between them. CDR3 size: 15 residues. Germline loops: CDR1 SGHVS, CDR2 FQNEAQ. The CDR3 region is CASSLEGGLRAEAFF. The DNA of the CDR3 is TGTGCCAGCAGCCTCGAGGGGGGGCTGAGGGCTGAAGCTTTCTTT. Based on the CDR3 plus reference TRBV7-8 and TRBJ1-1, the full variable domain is GAGVSQSPRYKVAKRGQDVALRCDPISGHVSLFWYQQALGQGPEFLTYFQNEAQLDKSGLPSDRFFAERPEGSVSTLKIQRTQQEDSAVYLCASSLEGGLRAEAFFGQGTRLTVV.

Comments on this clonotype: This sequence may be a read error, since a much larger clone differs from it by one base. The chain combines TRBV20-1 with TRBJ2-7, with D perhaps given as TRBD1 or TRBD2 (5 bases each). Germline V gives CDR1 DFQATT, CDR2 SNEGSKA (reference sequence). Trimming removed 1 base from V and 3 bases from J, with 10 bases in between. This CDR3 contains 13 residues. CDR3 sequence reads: CSARGDGDYEQYF. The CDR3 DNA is TGCAGTGCTAGAGGGGACGGGGACTACGAGCAGTACTTC.

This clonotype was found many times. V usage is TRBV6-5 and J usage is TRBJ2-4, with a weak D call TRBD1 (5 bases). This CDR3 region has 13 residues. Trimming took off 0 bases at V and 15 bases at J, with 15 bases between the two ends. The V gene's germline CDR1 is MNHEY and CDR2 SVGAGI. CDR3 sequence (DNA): TGTGCCAGCAGTTACTCCGCGCAGGGTTTTTCGTACTTC. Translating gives CASSYSAQGFSYF.

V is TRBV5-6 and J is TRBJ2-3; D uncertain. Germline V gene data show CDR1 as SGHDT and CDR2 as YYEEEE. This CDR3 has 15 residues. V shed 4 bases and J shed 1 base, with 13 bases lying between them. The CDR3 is CASSKEGWRTDTQYF. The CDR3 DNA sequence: TGTGCCAGCAGCAAGGAAGGGTGGCGCACAGATACGCAGTATTTT.

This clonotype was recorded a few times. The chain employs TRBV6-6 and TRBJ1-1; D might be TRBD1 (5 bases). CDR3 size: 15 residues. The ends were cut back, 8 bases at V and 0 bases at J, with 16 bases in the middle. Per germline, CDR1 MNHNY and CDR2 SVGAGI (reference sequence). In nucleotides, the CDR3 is TGTGCCAGCGAGGCCGAAGGGGCCGTGAACACTGAAGCTTTCTTT. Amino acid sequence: CASEAEGAVNTEAFF.

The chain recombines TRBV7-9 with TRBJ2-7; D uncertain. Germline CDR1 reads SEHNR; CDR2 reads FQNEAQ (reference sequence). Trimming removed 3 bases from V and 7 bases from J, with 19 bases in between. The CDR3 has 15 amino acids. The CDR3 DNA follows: TGTGCCAGCAGCTTTCCCCTGGACGTTGCTCATGAGCAGTACTTC. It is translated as CASSFPLDVAHEQYF.

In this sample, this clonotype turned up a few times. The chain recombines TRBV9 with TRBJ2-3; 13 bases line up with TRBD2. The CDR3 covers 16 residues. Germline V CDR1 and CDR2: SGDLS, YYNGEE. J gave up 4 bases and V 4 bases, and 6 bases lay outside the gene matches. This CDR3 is CASSSGTSGVADTQYF. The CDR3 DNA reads TGTGCCAGCAGCTCTGGGACTAGCGGGGTTGCAGATACGCAGTATTTT.

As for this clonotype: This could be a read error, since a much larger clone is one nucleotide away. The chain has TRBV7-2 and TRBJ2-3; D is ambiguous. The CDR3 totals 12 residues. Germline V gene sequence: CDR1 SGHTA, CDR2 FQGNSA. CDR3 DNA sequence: TGTGCCAGCAGCGATAGACCAGATACGCGGTATTTT. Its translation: CASSDRPDTRYF.

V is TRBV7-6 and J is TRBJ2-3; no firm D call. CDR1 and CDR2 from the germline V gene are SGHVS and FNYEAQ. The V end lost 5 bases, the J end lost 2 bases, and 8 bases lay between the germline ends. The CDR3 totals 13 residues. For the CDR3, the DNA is TGTGCCAGCAGCCGCGATCACACAGATACGCAGTATTTT. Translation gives CASSRDHTDTQYF.

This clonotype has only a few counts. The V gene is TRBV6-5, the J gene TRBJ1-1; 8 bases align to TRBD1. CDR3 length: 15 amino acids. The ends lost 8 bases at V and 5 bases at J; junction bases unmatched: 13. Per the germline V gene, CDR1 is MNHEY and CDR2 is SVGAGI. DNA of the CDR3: TGTGCCAGCGAGACAGGGGCCCGGGGACGAACTGAAGCTTTCTTT. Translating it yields CASETGARGRTEAFF.

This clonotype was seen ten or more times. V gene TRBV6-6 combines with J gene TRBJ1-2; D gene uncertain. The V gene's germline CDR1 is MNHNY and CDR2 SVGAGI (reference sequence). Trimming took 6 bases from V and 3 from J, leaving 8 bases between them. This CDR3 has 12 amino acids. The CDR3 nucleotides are TGTGCCAGCAGCCGACCGGACTATGGCTACACCTTC. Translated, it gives CASSRPDYGYTF.

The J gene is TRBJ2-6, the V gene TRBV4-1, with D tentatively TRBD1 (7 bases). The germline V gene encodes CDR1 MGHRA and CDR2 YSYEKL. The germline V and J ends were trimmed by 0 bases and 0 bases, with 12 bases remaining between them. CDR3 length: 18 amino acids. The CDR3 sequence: CASSQDGGGISGANVLTF. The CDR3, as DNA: TGCGCCAGCAGCCAAGATGGAGGGGGCATCTCTGGGGCCAACGTCCTGACTTTC.

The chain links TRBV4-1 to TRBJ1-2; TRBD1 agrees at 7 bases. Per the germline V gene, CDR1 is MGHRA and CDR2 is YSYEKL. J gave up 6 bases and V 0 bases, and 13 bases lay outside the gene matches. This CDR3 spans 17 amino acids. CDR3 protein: CASSQDIFNAGGDGYTF. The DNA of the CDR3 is TGCGCCAGCAGCCAAGATATCTTTAATGCAGGGGGAGATGGCTACACCTTC.

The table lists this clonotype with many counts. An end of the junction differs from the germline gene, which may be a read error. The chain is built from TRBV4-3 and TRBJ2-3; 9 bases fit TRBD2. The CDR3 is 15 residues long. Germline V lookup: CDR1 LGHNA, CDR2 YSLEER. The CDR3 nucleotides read TGTGCCAGCAGCCAAGATCGCGGGGGGGCGGATACGCAGTATTTT. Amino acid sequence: CASSQDRGGADTQYF.

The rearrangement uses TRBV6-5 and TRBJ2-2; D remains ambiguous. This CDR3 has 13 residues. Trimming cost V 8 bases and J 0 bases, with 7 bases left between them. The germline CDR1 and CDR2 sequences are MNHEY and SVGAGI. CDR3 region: CASQFPNTGELFF. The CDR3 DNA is TGTGCCAGCCAGTTTCCGAACACCGGGGAGCTGTTTTTT.

CDR3 coding DNA: TGTGCCAGCAGTTTAGCCTGGCACTCCTATAATTCACCCCTCCACTTT. Translating it yields CASSLAWHSYNSPLHF. J is TRBJ1-6 and V is TRBV27, with D unclear. V lost 2 bases, J lost 0 bases, and 8 bases lay in between. The CDR3 length is 16 residues. The germline gives CDR1 MNHEY, CDR2 SMNVEV (reference sequence).

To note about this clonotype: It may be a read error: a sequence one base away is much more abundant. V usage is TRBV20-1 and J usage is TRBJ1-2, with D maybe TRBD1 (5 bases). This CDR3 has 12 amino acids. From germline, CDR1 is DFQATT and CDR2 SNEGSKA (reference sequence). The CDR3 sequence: CRAGQGAGENTF. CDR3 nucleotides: TGCAGGGCTGGGCAAGGAGCGGGGGAAAACACCTTC.

CDR3 protein: CSASSAGISGETQFF. The DNA for the CDR3 is TGCAGTGCTAGCTCAGCGGGGATCTCCGGGGAGACCCAGTTCTTC. The chain has TRBV20-1 and TRBJ2-1; TRBD2 aligns across 7 bases. The V gene's germline CDR1 is DFQATT and CDR2 SNEGSKA (reference sequence). The CDR3 runs to 15 residues. Trimming cost V 3 bases and J 13 bases; bases outside gene matches: 18.

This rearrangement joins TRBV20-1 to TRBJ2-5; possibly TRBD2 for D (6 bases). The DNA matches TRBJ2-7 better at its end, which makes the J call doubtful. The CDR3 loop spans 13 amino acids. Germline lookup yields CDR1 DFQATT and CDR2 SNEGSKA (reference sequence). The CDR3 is CSARPGDAHEQYF. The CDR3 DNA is TGCAGTGCTAGACCGGGAGACGCCCACGAGCAGTACTTC.

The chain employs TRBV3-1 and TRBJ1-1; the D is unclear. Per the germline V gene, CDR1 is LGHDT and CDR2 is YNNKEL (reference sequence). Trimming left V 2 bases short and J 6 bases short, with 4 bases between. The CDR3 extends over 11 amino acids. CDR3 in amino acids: CASSQNAEAFF. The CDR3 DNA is TGTGCCAGCAGCCAAAACGCTGAAGCTTTCTTT.

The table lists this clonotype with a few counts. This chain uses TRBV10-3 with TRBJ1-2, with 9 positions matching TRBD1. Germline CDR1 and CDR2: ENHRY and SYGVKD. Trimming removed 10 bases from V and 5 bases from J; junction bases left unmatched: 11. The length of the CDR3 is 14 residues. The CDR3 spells CASLRQGDSYGYTF. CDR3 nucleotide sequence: TGTGCCAGCCTTAGACAGGGGGACTCGTATGGCTACACCTTC.